This record covers a single T cell receptor (beta chain). This entry is derived from a study of blood T cell repertoires in COVID-19. The germline CDR1 and CDR2 sequences are MNHNS and SASEGT. V was shortened by 2 bases and J by 6 bases, with 13 bases between the two germline ends. CDR3 length: 14 residues. Sequencing used immunoSEQ multiplex PCR; TCRdb keeps in-frame clones, though not all of them. This sample carries tens of thousands of clones, around 81% of them seen once, and the ten largest clones take 6.5% to 8.5%. V usage is TRBV6-1 and J usage is TRBJ1-2, with a weak D call TRBD1 (5 bases). The clonotype comes from a man between 60 and 70 years old with acute or convalescent COVID-19. Sequenced material: peripheral blood. For the CDR3, the DNA is TGTGCCAGCAGTGAAATTGTCCAGGGTAATGGCTACACCTTC. Translated: CASSEIVQGNGYTF.